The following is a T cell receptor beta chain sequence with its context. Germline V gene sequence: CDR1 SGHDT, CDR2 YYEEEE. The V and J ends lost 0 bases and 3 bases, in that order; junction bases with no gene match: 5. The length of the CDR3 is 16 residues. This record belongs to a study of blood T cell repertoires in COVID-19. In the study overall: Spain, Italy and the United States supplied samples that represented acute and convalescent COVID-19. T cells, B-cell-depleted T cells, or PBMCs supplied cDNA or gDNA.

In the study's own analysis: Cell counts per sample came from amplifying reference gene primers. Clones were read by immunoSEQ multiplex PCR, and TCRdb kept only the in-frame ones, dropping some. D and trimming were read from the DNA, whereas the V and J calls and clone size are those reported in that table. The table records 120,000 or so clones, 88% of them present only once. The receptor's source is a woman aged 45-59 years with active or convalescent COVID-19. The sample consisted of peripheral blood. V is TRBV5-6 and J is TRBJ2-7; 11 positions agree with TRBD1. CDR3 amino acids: CASSLGGTGGYYEQYF. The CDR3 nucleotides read TGTGCCAGCAGCTTGGGAGGGACAGGGGGATACTACGAGCAGTACTTC.